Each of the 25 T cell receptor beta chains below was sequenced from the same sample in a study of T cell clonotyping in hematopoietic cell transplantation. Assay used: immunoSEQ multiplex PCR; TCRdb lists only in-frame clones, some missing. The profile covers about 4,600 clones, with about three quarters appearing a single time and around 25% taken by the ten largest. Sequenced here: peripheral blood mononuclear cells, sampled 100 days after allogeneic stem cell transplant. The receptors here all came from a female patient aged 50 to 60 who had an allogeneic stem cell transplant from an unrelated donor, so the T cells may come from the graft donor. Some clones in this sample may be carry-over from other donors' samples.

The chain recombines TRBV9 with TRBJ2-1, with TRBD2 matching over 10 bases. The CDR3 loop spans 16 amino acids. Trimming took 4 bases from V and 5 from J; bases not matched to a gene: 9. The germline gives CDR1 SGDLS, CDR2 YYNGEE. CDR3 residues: CASSSRTSGVHNEQFF. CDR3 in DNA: TGTGCCAGCAGCTCTCGGACTAGCGGCGTCCACAATGAGCAGTTCTTC.

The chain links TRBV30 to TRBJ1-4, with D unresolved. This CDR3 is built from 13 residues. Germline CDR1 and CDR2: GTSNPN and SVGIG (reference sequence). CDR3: CSAGLATNEKLFF. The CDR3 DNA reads TGTTCCGCGGGCCTCGCAACTAATGAAAAACTGTTTTTT.

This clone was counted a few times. DNA of the CDR3: TGTGCCAGAAGCGCCGGGACTAGCGGGGGGTCGGACACCGGGGAGCTGTTTTTT. The encoded protein is CARSAGTSGGSDTGELFF. V is TRBV5-3 and J is TRBJ2-2, with TRBD2 matching over 15 bases. TRBV5-3 is reported as an ORF; its role is uncertain. There are 18 residues in the CDR3. The J segment lost 3 bases and the V segment lost 4 bases, leaving 7 bases of the junction unmatched.

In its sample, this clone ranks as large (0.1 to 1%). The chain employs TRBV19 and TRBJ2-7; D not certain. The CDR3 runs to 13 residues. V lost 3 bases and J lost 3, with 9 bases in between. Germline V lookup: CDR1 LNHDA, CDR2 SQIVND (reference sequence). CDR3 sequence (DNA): TGTGCCAGTAGTATGGGCAGGCTCTACGAGCAGTACTTC. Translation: CASSMGRLYEQYF.

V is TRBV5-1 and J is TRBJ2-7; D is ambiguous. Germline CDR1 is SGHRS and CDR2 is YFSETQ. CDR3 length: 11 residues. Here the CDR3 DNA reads TGCGCTTCCAGGATGAGAAACGAGCAGTACTTC. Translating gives CASRMRNEQYF. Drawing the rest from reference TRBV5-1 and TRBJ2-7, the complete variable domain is KAGVTQTPRYLIKTRGQQVTLSCSPISGHRSVSWYQQTPGQGLQFLFEYFSETQRNKGNFPGRFSGRQFSNSRSEMNVSTLELGDSALYLCASRMRNEQYFGPGTRLTVT.

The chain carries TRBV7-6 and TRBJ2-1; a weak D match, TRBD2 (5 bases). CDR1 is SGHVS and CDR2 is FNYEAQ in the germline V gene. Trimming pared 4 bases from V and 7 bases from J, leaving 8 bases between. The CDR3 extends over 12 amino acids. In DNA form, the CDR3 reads TGTGCCAGCAGCTCAAGAGGGAATGAGCAGTTCTTC. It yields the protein CASSSRGNEQFF. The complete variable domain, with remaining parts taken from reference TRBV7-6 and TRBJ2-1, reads GAGVSQSPRYKVTKRGQDVALRCDPISGHVSLYWYRQALGQGPEFLTYFNYEAQQDKSGLPNDRFSAERPEGSISTLTIQRTEQRDSAMYRCASSSRGNEQFFGPGTRLTVL.

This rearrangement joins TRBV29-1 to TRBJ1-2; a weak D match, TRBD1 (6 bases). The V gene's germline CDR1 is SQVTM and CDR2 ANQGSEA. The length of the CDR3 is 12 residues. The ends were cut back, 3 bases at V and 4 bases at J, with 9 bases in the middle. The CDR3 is CSVELDSYGYTF. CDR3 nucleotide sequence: TGCAGCGTTGAGCTGGACAGCTATGGCTACACCTTC.

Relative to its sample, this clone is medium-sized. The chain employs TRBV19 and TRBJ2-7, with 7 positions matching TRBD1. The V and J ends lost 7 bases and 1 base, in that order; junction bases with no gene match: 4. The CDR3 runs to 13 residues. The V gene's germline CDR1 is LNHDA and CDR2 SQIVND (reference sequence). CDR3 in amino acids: CASTGQNSYEQYF. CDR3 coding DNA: TGTGCCAGTACGGGACAGAATTCCTACGAGCAGTACTTC.

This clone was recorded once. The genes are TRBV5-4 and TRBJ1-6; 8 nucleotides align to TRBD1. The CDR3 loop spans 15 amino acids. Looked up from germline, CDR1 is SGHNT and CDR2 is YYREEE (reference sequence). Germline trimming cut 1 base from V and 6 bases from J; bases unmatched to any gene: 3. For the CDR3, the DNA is TGTGCCAGCAGCTTGAGGACAGGGCGTAATTCACCCCTCCACTTT. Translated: CASSLRTGRNSPLHF.

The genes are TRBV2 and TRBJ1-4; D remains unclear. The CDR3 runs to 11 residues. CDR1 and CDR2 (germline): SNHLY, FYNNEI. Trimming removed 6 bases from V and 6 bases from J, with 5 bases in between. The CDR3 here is CASRGYEKLFF. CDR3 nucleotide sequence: TGTGCCAGCAGAGGGTATGAAAAACTGTTTTTT.

The CDR3 region has the DNA TGTGCCAGCAGCTTAGGGCCGACAGGGGGCGTGAGGGGCTACACCTTC. It is translated as CASSLGPTGGVRGYTF. The chain joins TRBV7-9 to TRBJ1-2; 10 nucleotides align to TRBD1. From germline, CDR1 is SEHNR and CDR2 FQNEAQ (reference sequence). The V gene end was trimmed by 1 base and the J gene end by 8 bases; junction bases not matched to a gene: 10. CDR3 size: 16 residues. Looking up the rest from reference TRBV7-9 and TRBJ1-2 gives the full variable domain: DTGVSQNPRHKITKRGQNVTFRCDPISEHNRLYWYRQTLGQGPEFLTYFQNEAQLEKSRLLSDRFSAERPKGSFSTLEIQRTEQGDSAMYLCASSLGPTGGVRGYTFGSGTRLTVV.

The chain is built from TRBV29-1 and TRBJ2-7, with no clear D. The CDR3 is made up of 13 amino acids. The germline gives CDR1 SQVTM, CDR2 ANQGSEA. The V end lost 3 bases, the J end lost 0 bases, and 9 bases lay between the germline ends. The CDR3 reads CSVEGSISYEQYF. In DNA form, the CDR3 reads TGCAGCGTTGAGGGCAGTATCTCCTACGAGCAGTACTTC.

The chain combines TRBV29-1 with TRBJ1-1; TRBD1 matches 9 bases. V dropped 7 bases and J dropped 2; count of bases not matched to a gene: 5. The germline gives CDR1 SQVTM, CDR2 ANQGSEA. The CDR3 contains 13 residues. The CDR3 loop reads CSAGQGKNTEAFF. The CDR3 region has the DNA TGCAGCGCCGGACAGGGGAAAAACACTGAAGCTTTCTTT.

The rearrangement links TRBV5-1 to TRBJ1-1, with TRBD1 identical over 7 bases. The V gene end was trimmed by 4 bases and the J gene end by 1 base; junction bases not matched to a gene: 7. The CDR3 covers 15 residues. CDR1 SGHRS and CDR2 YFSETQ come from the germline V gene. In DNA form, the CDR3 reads TGCGCCAGCAGCCGACTCGGGACAGCGAACACTGAAGCTTTCTTT. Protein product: CASSRLGTANTEAFF.

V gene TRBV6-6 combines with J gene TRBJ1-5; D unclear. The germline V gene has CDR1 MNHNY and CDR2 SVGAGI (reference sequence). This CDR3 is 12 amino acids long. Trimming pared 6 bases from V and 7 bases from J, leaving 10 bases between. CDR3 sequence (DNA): TGTGCCAGCAGCCTTACCCCGCAGCCCCAGCATTTT. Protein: CASSLTPQPQHF.

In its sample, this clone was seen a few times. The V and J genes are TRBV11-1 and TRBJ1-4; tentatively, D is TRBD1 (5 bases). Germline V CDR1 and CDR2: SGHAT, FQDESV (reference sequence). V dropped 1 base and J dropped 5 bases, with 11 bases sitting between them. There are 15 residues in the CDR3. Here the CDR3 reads CASSLEPGRNEKLFF. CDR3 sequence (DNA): TGTGCCAGCAGCTTAGAACCGGGACGGAATGAAAAACTGTTTTTT.

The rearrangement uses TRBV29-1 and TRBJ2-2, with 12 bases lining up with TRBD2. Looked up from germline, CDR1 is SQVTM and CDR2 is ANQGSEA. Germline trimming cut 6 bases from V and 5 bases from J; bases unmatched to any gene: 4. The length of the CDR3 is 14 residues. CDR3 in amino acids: CSVVGLAGTGELFF. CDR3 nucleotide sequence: TGCAGCGTCGTAGGACTAGCGGGAACCGGGGAGCTGTTTTTT.

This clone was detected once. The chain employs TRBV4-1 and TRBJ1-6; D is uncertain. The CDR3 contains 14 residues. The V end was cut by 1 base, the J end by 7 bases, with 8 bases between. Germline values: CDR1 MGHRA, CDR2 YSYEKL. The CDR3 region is CASSQGVPNSPLHF. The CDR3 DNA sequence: TGCGCCAGCAGCCAAGGGGTCCCGAATTCACCCCTCCACTTT.

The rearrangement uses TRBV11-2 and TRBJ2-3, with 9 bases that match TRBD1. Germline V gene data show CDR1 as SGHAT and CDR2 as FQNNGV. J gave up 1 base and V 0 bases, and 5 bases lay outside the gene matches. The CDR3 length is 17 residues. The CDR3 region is CASSLEGDRVGTDTQYF. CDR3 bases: TGTGCCAGCAGCTTAGAAGGGGACAGGGTCGGCACAGATACGCAGTATTTT.

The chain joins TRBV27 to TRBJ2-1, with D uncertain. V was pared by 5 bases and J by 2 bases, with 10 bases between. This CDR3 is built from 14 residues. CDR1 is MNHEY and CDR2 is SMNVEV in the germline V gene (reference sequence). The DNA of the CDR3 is TGTGCCAGCAGTCCGACCCTAGCCTACAATGAGCAGTTCTTC. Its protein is CASSPTLAYNEQFF.

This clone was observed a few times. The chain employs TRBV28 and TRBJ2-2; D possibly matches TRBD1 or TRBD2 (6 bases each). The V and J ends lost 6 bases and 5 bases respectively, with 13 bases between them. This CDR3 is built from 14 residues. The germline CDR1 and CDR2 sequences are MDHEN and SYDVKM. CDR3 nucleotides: TGTGCCAGCAGGTGGGGGGCAGGGACCGGGGAGCTGTTTTTT. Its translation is CASRWGAGTGELFF.

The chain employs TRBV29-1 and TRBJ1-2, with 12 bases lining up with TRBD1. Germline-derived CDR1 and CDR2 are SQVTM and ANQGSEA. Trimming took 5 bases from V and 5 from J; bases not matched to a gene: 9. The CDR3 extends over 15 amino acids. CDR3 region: CSVTPGTGGGYGYTF. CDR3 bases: TGCAGCGTTACCCCCGGGACAGGGGGCGGGTATGGCTACACCTTC.

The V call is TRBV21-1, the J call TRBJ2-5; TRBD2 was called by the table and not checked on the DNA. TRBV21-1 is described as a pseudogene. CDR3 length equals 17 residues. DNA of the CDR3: TGTGCCAGCAGCACGAGAATAGCGGGGGGGCCTATACAGACCCAGTACTTC. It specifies CASSTRIAGGPIQTQYF.

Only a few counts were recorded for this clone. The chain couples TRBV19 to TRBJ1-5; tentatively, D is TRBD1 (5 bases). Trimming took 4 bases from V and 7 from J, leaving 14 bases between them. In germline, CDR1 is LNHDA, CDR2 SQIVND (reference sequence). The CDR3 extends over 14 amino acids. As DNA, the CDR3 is TGTGCCAGTAGTACGCGTCCGACAGCCCAGCCCCAGCATTTT. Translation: CASSTRPTAQPQHF.

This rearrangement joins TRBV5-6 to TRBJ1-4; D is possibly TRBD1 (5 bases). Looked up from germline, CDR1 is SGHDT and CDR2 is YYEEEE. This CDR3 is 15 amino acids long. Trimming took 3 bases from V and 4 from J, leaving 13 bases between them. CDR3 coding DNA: TGTGCCAGCAGCTCACCTTCGGGGGGTAATGAAAAACTGTTTTTT. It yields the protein CASSSPSGGNEKLFF.